One and the same sample provided the 4 T cell receptor beta chains below, sequenced in a study of T cell responses to AZD1222 COVID-19 vaccine. Clones were read by immunoSEQ multiplex PCR, and TCRdb kept only the in-frame ones, dropping some. This sample has some 120,000 clones; approximately 91% occur once, and the top ten carry 25% to 30%. The input for sequencing was peripheral blood, taken on day 0 of AZD1222 vaccination. All receptors come from an adult in good health.

The J gene is TRBJ2-7, the V gene TRBV4-1, with 7 positions matching TRBD1. Germline CDR1 and CDR2: MGHRA and YSYEKL. V was pared by 0 bases and J by 6 bases, with 8 bases of the junction left unmatched. This CDR3 spans 15 amino acids. The CDR3 sequence is CASSQERQGIVEQYF. For the CDR3, the DNA is TGCGCCAGCAGCCAAGAACGACAGGGAATCGTCGAGCAGTACTTC.

The chain joins TRBV27 to TRBJ1-5, with unresolved D. Trimming pared 3 bases from V and 0 bases from J, leaving 12 bases between. CDR3 length equals 16 residues. The V gene's germline CDR1 is MNHEY and CDR2 SMNVEV (reference sequence). CDR3: CASSLLGRDSNQPQHF. CDR3 sequence (DNA): TGTGCCAGCAGTTTGCTCGGACGGGATAGCAATCAGCCCCAGCATTTT.

In this sample, this clone turned up once. This chain links TRBV7-3 with TRBJ2-2, with 9 bases lining up with TRBD1. The length of the CDR3 is 15 residues. V lost 1 base to trimming and J lost 6 bases; unmatched junction nucleotides: 3. Germline CDR1 is SGHTA and CDR2 is FQGTGA. CDR3 bases: TGTGCCAGCAGCTTAAGGGGGACAGGGCCCGGGGAGCTGTTTTTT. This translates into CASSLRGTGPGELFF.

The chain uses TRBV5-1 and TRBJ2-3; D perhaps matches TRBD2 (6 bases). The CDR3 is 13 amino acids. V gave up 1 base and J gave up 9 bases, with 12 bases separating them. From germline, CDR1 is SGHRS and CDR2 YFSETQ. The CDR3 region has the DNA TGCGCCAGCAGCTTGAGGGAGGATGGCACGCAGTATTTT. Protein: CASSLREDGTQYF.